This T cell receptor (beta chain) was observed in a study of cytomegalovirus exposure and HLA in healthy donors. Study-level results: In a later analysis, TCR beta V- and J-gene trimming was associated with a missense DCLRE1C variant. Using a false discovery rate of 0.05, a later analysis showed that 15,000 to 20,000 TCR beta sequences were associated with HLA alleles.

This clone appeared once. Its antigen is unknown. PCR was performed using 60 Vbeta and 13 Jbeta primers. TCRdb's copy holds only in-frame clones and misses some; the assay was immunoSEQ multiplex PCR. The data show more than 70,000 clones, 55% to 80% seen once. CDR1 and CDR2 from the germline V gene are MDHEN and SYDVKM. Germline trimming cut 9 bases from V and 0 bases from J; bases unmatched to any gene: 13. This CDR3 contains 17 residues. The chain uses TRBV28 and TRBJ1-5, with 8 bases lining up with TRBD1. Sequencing was performed on PBMCs. The source is a man aged 40-55 years in good health and CMV-seropositive. DNA for the CDR3: TGTGCCAGTGCAGGGGGCGCCGGGGACTATAGCAATCAGCCCCAGCATTTT. Its translation is CASAGGAGDYSNQPQHF.